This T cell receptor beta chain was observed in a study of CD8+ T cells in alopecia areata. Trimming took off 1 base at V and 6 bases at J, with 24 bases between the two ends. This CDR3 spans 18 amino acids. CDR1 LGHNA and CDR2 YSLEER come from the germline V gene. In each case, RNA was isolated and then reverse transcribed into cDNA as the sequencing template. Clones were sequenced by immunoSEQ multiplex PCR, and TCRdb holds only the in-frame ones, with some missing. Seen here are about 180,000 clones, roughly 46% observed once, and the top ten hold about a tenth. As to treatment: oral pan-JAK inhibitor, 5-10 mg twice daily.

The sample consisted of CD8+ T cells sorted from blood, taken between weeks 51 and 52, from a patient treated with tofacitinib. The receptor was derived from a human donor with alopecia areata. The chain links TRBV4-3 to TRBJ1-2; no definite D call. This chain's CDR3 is CASSQAVGPLEVEDGYTF. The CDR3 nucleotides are TGCGCCAGCAGCCAAGCTGTCGGGCCACTGGAGGTCGAGGATGGCTACACCTTC.